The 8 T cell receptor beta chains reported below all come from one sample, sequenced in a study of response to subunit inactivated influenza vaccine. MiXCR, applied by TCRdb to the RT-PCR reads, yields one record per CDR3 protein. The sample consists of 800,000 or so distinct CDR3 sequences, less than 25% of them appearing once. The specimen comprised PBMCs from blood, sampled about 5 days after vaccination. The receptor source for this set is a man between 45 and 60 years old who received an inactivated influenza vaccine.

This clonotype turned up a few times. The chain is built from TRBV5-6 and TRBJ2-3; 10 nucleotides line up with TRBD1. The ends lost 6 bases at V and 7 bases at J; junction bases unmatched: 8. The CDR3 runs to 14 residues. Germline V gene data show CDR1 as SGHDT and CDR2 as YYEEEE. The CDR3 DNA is TGTGCCAGCAACCGTGACAGGGGGCTATATACGCAGTATTTT. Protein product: CASNRDRGLYTQYF.

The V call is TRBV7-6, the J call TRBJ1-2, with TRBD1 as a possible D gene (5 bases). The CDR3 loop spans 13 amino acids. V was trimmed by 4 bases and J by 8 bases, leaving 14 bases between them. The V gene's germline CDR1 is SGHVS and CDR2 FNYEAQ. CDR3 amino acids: CASSSYQGEGYTF. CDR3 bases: TGTGCCAGCAGCTCCTACCAGGGCGAGGGCTACACCTTC.

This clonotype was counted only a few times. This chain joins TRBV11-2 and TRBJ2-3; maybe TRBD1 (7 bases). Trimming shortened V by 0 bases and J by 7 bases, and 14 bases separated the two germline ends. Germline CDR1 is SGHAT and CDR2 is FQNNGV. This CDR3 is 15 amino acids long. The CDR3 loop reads CASSLDRGVSNTQYF. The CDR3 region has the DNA TGTGCCAGCAGCTTAGACAGGGGGGTCTCAAATACGCAGTATTTT. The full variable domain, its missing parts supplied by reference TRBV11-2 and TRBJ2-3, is EAGVAQSPRYKIIEKRQSVAFWCNPISGHATLYWYQQILGQGPKLLIQFQNNGVVDDSQLPKDRFSAERLKGVDSTLKIQPAKLEDSAVYLCASSLDRGVSNTQYFGPGTRLTVL.

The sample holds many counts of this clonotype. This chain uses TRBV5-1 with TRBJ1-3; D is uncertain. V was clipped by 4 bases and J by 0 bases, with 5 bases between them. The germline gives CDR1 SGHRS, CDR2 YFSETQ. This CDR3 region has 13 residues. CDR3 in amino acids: CASSQNSGNTIYF. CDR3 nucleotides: TGCGCCAGCAGCCAGAACTCTGGAAACACCATATATTTT.

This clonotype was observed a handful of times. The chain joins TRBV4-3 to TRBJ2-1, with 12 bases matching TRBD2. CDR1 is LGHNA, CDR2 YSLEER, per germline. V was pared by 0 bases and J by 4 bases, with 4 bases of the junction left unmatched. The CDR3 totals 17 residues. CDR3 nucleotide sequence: TGCGCCAGCAGCCAAGATAGGACTAGCGGGATTTACAATGAGCAGTTCTTC. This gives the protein CASSQDRTSGIYNEQFF.

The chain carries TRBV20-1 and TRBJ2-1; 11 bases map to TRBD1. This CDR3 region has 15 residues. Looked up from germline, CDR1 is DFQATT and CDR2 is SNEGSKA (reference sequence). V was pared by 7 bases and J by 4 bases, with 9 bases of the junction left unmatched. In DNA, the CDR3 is TGCAGTGAGAGAGTGGACAGGGGGCCTTACAATGAGCAGTTCTTC. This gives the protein CSERVDRGPYNEQFF.

The CDR3 loop reads CASSYIPGGSSYNEQFF. The CDR3 DNA reads TGTGCCAGCAGTTACATACCCGGCGGGTCCTCCTACAATGAGCAGTTCTTC. This chain uses TRBV6-2 or TRBV6-3 with TRBJ2-1; D may be TRBD2 (5 bases). V was cut by 2 bases and J by 0 bases, with 14 bases left in between. Germline V gene lookup returns CDR1 MNHEY and CDR2 SVGEGT. This CDR3 has 17 amino acids.

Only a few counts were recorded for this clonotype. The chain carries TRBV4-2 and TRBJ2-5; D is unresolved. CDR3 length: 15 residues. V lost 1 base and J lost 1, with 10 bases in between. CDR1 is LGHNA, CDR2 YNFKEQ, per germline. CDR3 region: CASSQGMAVQETQYF. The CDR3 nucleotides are TGTGCCAGCAGCCAAGGGATGGCAGTCCAAGAGACCCAGTACTTC.